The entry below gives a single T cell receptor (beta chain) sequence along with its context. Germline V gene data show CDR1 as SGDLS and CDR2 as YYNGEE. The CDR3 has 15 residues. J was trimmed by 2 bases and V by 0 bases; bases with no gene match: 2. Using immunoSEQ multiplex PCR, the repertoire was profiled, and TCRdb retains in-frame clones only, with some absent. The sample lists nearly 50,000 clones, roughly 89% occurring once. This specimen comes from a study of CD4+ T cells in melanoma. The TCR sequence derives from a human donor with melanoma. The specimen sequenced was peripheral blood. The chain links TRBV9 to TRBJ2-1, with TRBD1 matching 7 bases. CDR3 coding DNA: TGTGCCAGCAGCGTAGAAGGGGGCCCCTACAATGAGCAGTTCTTC. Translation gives CASSVEGGPYNEQFF. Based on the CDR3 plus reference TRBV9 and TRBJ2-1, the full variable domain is DSGVTQTPKHLITATGQRVTLRCSPRSGDLSVYWYQQSLDQGLQFLIQYYNGEERAKGNILERFSAQQFPDLHSELNLSSLELGDSALYFCASSVEGGPYNEQFFGPGTRLTVL.